The sequence of this TCR beta chain was determined in a study of T cells after posttransplantation cyclophosphamide. Looked up from germline, CDR1 is SGHDT and CDR2 is YYEEEE. V gave up 0 bases and J gave up 8 bases, with 14 bases separating them. CDR3 length: 15 amino acids. The related graft donor's blood sample was taken on the day of bone marrow donation. This clone was seen repeatedly, ten times or more. As yet, its antigen is unknown. Study findings and constraints: Blood and skin or GI T cell repertoires showed limited TRB overlap. Later post-transplant blood repertoires were often dominated by donor CD8+ memory clones.

Method: immunoSEQ multiplex PCR; TCRdb's copy keeps in-frame clones and lacks some. The profile covers tens of thousands of clones, none occurring a single time. This clonotype was obtained from an older woman in good health, CMV-negative, and a related stem cell transplant donor. Sequenced: PBMCs. The chain combines TRBV5-6 with TRBJ1-4; D not resolved. CDR3 residues: CASSLGGVAGEKLFF. The CDR3 nucleotides read TGTGCCAGCAGCTTGGGGGGTGTGGCGGGCGAAAAACTGTTTTTT.